This is a list of T cell receptor beta chains from one sample in a study of cytomegalovirus exposure and HLA in healthy donors. The table came from immunoSEQ multiplex PCR; TCRdb's copy has only in-frame clones and leaves some out. The table shows fewer than 250,000 clones, with more than 60% occurring only once. Sequenced: PBMCs. These receptor sequences come from a girl aged 2 to 10 in good health and CMV-seronegative. Each CDR3 is given with its conserved first and last residue. D genes are given only for firm matches. Clone size is not always given. Where it is, it says once, few, many or a class for expanded clones.

j_call v_call d_call clone_size cdr3_aa cdr3_nt
TRBJ2-7 TRBV7-7 TRBD1 - CASSLDRGAYEQYF TGTGCCAGCAGCTTAGACAGGGGAGCCTACGAGCAGTACTTC
TRBJ2-1 TRBV19 TRBD2 - CASSDGGENEQFF TGTGCCAGTAGTGACGGGGGGGAAAATGAGCAGTTCTTC
TRBJ2-7 TRBV6-1 - - CASSVFGREQGAIYEQYF TGTGCCAGCAGTGTGTTCGGGAGGGAACAGGGGGCAATCTACGAGCAGTACTTC
TRBJ2-1 TRBV2 TRBD2 - CASSGGDNEQFF TGTGCCAGCAGCGGGGGGGACAATGAGCAGTTCTTC
TRBJ2-1 TRBV5-1 - - CASSLIGVEQFF TGCGCCAGCAGCCTAATAGGGGTTGAGCAGTTCTTC
TRBJ1-2 TRBV4-1 - - CASSQVVGLGVYGYTF TGCGCCAGCAGCCAAGTTGTAGGACTTGGAGTCTATGGCTACACCTTC
TRBJ2-3 TRBV5-1 - - CASSLVSGLVEDTQYF TGCGCCAGCAGCTTGGTATCAGGGTTGGTTGAAGATACGCAGTATTTT
TRBJ2-7 TRBV11-1 - once CASSPDEGVSYEQYF TGTGCCAGCAGCCCCGACGAGGGCGTCTCCTACGAGCAGTACTTC
TRBJ2-4 TRBV5-8 - - CASILAAKNIQYF TGTGCCAGCATCCTAGCAGCTAAAAACATTCAGTACTTC
TRBJ2-2 TRBV5-1 TRBD1 - CASSLTDRRQNTGELFF TGCGCCAGCAGCTTGACGGACAGGCGACAGAACACCGGGGAGCTGTTTTTT
TRBJ2-3 TRBV6-1 - - CASSDASITYQSSTDTQYF TGTGCCAGCAGTGATGCCTCAATAACTTATCAATCTAGCACAGATACGCAGTATTTT
TRBJ2-3 TRBV29-1 TRBD2 - CSVEDLSSGRAAGTQYF TGCAGCGTTGAAGATCTGAGTAGCGGGAGGGCCGCGGGTACGCAGTATTTT
TRBJ1-6 TRBV29-1 - - CSVRHSGGNSPLHF TGCAGCGTTCGGCACTCGGGAGGGAACTCACCCCTCCACTTT
TRBJ1-1 TRBV29-1 TRBD1 few CSVAGRDSSEAFF TGCAGCGTTGCGGGCAGGGACAGTTCTGAAGCTTTCTTT
TRBJ2-2 TRBV4-1 TRBD2 few CASSQGDYPTGELFF TGCGCCAGCAGCCAAGGGGACTATCCTACCGGGGAGCTGTTTTTT
TRBJ1-4 TRBV28 - - CASSLHSSNEKLFF TGTGCCAGCAGTTTACACAGTTCTAATGAAAAACTGTTTTTT
TRBJ1-3 TRBV4-1 TRBD1 - CASSAPGQQSGNTIYF TGCGCCAGCAGCGCACCGGGACAGCAGTCTGGAAACACCATATATTTT
TRBJ1-3 TRBV5-6 - - CASSSETQPQGSPGNTIYF TGTGCCAGCAGCTCGGAGACACAACCGCAGGGGTCCCCTGGAAACACCATATATTTT
TRBJ2-1 TRBV23-1 TRBD1 few CASTAGQGYNEQFF TGCGCCAGCACCGCGGGACAGGGTTACAATGAGCAGTTCTTC
TRBJ1-1 TRBV5-4 - few CASRTAASNTEAFF TGTGCCAGCAGGACAGCAGCTTCGAACACTGAAGCTTTCTTT
TRBJ1-3 TRBV5-4 - - CASSLGAASGNTIYF TGTGCCAGCAGCTTGGGGGCCGCATCTGGAAACACCATATATTTT
TRBJ1-5 TRBV7-9 TRBD1 - CASSFTGTGISNQPQHF TGTGCCAGCAGCTTCACCGGGACAGGGATTAGCAATCAGCCCCAGCATTTT
TRBJ1-1 TRBV19 - - CASSVGRTEAFF TGTGCCAGTAGTGTGGGGAGGACTGAAGCTTTCTTT
TRBJ2-2 TRBV5-1 TRBD2 - CASSLGSGGNTGELFF TGCGCCAGCAGCTTGGGTAGCGGGGGCAACACCGGGGAGCTGTTTTTT
TRBJ2-1 TRBV21-1 - - CASSKKREQFF TGTGCCAGCAGCAAAAAGAGGGAGCAGTTCTTC